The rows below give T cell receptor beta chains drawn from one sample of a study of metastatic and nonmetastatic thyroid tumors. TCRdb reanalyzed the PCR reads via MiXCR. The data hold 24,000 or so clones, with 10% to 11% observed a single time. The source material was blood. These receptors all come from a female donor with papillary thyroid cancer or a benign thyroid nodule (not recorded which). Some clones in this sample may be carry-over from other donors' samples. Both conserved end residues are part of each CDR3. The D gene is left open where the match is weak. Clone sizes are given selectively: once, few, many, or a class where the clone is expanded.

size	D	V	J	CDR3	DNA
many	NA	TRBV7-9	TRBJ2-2	CASTKVGGVGELFF	TGTGCCAGCACCAAAGTTGGCGGGGTCGGGGAGCTGTTTTTT
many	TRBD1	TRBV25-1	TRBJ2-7	CASSEPGQGNEQYF	TGTGCCAGCAGTGAGCCGGGACAGGGCAACGAGCAGTACTTC
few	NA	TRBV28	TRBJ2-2	CSSRRAVGGTGELFF	TGTTCCAGCCGCCGAGCGGTAGGGGGAACCGGGGAGCTGTTTTTT
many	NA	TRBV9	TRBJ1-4	CASSPAAAGNEKLFF	TGTGCCAGCAGCCCTGCGGCCGCAGGGAATGAAAAACTGTTTTTT
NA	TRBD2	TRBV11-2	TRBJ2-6	CASSRLAGSGANVLTF	TGTGCCAGCAGTCGTCTAGCGGGCTCTGGGGCCAACGTCCTGACTTTC
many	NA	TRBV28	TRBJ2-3	CASSPRALVAQYF	TGTGCCAGCAGTCCCCGAGCTTTGGTCGCGCAGTATTTT
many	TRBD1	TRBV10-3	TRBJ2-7	CAINRGLSGMDEQYF	TGTGCCATCAACAGGGGGTTGAGCGGCATGGACGAGCAGTACTTC
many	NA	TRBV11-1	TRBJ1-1	CASSGGWGPLNTEAFF	TGTGCCAGCAGCGGGGGTTGGGGGCCTTTGAACACTGAAGCTTTCTTT
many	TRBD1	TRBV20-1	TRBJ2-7	CSARGQGGLNYEQYF	TGCAGTGCTAGGGGACAGGGAGGACTAAACTACGAGCAGTACTTC
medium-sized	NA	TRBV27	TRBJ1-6	CASSFDSPLHF	TGTGCCAGCAGTTTTGATTCACCCCTCCACTTT
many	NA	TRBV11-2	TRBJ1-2	CASSARDLRTDYGYTF	TGTGCCAGCAGCGCGCGGGACCTCCGGACGGACTATGGCTACACCTTC
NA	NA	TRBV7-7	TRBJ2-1	CASSPAGFRTNEQFF	TGTGCCAGCAGCCCAGCCGGGTTTAGAACCAATGAGCAGTTCTTC
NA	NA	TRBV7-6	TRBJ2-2	CASSLWQRGTVELFF	TGTGCCAGCAGCTTGTGGCAACGGGGCACCGTGGAGCTTTTTTTT
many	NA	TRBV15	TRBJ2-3	CATSVRQASTDTQYF	TGTGCCACCAGCGTTCGACAGGCCAGCACAGATACGCAGTATTTT
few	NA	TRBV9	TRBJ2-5	CASSTGGRGLQETQYF	TGTGCCAGCAGCACTGGTGGCAGGGGTCTTCAAGAGACCCAGTACTTC
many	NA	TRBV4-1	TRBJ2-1	CASSQIGKTREQFF	TGCGCCAGCAGCCAAATTGGGAAAACCCGAGAGCAGTTCTTC
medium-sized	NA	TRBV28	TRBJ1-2	CASSPQQYYGYTF	TGTGCCAGCAGTCCCCAACAGTACTATGGCTACACCTTC
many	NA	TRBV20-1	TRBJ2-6	CSASDGFNVLTF	TGCAGTGCTTCCGACGGATTCAACGTCCTGACTTTC
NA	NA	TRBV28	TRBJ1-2	CASSPILGYGYTF	TGTGCCAGCAGTCCAATCCTCGGCTATGGCTACACCTTC
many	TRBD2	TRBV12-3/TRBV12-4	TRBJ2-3	CASSHTSGLTDTQYF	TGTGCCAGCAGTCATACTAGCGGGCTCACAGATACGCAGTATTTT
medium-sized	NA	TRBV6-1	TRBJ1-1	CASIGTEAFF	TGTGCCAGCATTGGCACTGAAGCTTTCTTT
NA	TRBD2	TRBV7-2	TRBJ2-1	CASSARLAGYQFF	TGTGCCAGCAGCGCACGACTAGCGGGATATCAGTTCTTC
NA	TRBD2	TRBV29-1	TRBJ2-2	CSVTPNSGSFAGELFF	TGCAGCGTTACCCCGAATAGCGGGAGTTTCGCCGGGGAGCTGTTTTTT
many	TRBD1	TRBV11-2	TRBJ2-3	CASSSGTGGVNTQYF	TGTGCCAGCAGCTCCGGGACAGGGGGCGTGAATACGCAGTATTTT
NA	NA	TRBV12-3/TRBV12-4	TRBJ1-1	CASSFGGSVEAFF	TGTGCCAGCAGTTTCGGTGGATCGGTTGAAGCTTTCTTC
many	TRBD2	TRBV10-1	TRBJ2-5	CASSERREGQETQYF	TGCGCCAGCAGTGAGAGGCGGGAGGGCCAAGAGACCCAGTACTTC
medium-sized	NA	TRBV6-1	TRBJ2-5	CASSYERTQYF	TGTGCCAGCAGTTACGAACGGACCCAGTACTTC
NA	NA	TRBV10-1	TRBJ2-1	CASSEAKYFRQFF	TGCGCCAGCAGTGAGGCAAAGTACTTCAGGCAGTTCTTC
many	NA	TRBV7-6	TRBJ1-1	CASSLGGRSEAFF	TGTGCCAGCAGCTTGGGGGGCCGGTCTGAAGCTTTCTTT
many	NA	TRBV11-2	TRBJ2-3	CASRTDFSDTQYF	TGTGCCAGCAGGACGGACTTTTCAGATACGCAGTATTTT
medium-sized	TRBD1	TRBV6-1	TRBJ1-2	CASIPPGQGAVYGYTF	TGTGCCAGCATCCCACCGGGACAGGGGGCCGTCTATGGCTACACCTTC
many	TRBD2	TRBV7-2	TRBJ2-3	CASSLGLAGTDTQYF	TGTGCCAGCAGCTTGGGACTAGCGGGCACAGATACGCAGTATTTT
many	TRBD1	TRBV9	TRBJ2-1	CASSVGFFYGQGASGEQFF	TGTGCCAGCAGCGTAGGTTTTTTTTACGGACAGGGGGCTTCTGGGGAGCAGTTCTTC
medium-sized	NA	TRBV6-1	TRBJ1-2	CAHGRRAYRYGYTF	TGTGCCCACGGTAGGAGGGCATACAGGTATGGCTACACCTTC
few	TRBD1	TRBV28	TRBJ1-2	CASSRDRGTDGYTF	TGTGCCAGCAGCCGCGACAGGGGCACCGATGGCTACACCTTC
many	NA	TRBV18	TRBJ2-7	CASSPIGGPSYEQYF	TGTGCCAGCTCACCAATTGGCGGGCCCTCCTACGAGCAGTACTTC
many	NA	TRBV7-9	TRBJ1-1	CASSLLGKLNTEAFF	TGTGCCAGCAGCCTACTGGGGAAGCTGAACACTGAAGCTTTCTTT
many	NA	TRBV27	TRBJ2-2	CASSLFPIGELFF	TGTGCCAGCAGTTTATTCCCCATAGGGGAGCTGTTTTTT
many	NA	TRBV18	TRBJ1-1	CASSPRRRNTEAFF	TGTGCCAGCTCACCACGGCGGAGGAACACTGAAGCTTTCTTT
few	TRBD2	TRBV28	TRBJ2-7	CASSLGSGGARSYEQYF	TGTGCCAGCAGTTTGGGTAGCGGGGGGGCGCGGTCCTACGAGCAGTACTTC
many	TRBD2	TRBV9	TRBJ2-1	CASSGTRTSGTNNEQFF	TGTGCCAGCAGCGGTACAAGAACTAGCGGGACCAACAATGAGCAGTTCTTC
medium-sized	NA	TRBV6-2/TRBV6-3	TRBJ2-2	CASASTGELFF	TGTGCCAGTGCTTCCACCGGGGAGCTGTTTTTT
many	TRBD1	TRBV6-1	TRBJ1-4	CASRQGQRNEKLFF	TGTGCCAGCAGGCAGGGACAGAGAAATGAAAAACTGTTTTTT
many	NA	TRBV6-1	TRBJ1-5	CASRQRGLEPQHF	TGTGCCAGCAGGCAACGGGGGTTGGAGCCCCAGCATTTT
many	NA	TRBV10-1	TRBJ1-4	CASSGTGDNEKLFF	TGCGCCAGCAGCGGGACGGGGGATAATGAAAAACTGTTTTTT
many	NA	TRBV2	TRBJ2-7	CASSDPGAHSYEQYF	TGTGCCAGCAGCGACCCTGGGGCCCACTCCTACGAGCAGTACTTC
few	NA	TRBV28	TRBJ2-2	CASRVTGDTGELFF	TGCGCCAGCAGAGTGACGGGGGACACCGGGGAGCTGTTTTTT